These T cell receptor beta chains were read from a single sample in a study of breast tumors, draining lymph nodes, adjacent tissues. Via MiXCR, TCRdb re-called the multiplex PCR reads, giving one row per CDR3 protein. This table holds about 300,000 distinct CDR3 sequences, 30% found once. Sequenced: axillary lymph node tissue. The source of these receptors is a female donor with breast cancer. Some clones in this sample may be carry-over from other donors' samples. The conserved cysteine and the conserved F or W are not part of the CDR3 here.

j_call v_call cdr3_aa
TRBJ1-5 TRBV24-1 ATRVGNQPQH
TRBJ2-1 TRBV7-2 ASSLDSGLVPWN
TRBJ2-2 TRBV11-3 ASTPGGSKPRGELF
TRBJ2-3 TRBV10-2 ASSQTGLGTDTQY
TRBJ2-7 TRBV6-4 ASSGTGSRQY
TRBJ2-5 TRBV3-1 ASSQVISKETQY
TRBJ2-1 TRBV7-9 ASSLAGEGEQF
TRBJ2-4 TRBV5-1 ASSRTGQNIQY
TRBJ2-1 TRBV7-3 ASRTENAAYNEQF
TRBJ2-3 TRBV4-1 ASSPRQAAPTDTQY
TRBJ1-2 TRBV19 ASRIGDVGGGYT
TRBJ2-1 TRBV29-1 SVEGGGAGRTHEQF
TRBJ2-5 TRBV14 ASSQVRGTQY
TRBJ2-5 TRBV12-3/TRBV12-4 ASLGATETQY
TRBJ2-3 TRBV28 ASAGTAYTDTQY
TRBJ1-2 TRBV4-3 ASSQGRNNYGYT
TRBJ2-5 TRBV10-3 AISEGAGVQETQY